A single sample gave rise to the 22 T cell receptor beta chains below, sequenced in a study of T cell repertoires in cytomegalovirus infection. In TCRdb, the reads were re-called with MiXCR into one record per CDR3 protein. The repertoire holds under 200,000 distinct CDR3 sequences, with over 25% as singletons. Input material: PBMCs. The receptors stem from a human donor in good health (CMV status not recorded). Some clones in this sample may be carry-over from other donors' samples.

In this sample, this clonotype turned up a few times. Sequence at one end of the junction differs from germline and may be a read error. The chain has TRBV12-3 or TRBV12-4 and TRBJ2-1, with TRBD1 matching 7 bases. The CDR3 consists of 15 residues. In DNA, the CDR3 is TGTGCCAGCAGCTTAGGGGACAGTTCCTACAATGAGCAGTTCTTC. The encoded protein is CASSLGDSSYNEQFF.

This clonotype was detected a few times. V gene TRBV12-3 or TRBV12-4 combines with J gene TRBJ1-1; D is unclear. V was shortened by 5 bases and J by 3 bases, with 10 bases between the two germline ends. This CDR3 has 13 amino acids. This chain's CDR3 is CASSARRDTEAFF. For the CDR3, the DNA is TGTGCCAGCAGTGCGCGTCGGGACACTGAAGCTTTCTTT.

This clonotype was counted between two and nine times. CDR3 nucleotides: TGCGCCAGCCCCCTACTCTCGAGCGGGGGTCTGCCTGGGGCCAACGTCCTGACTTTC. Residues: CASPLLSSGGLPGANVLTF. The rearrangement joins TRBV4-1 to TRBJ2-6; 8 bases are shared with TRBD2. V lost 8 bases, J lost 2 bases, and 17 bases stayed unmatched. The CDR3 extends over 19 amino acids. Germline values: CDR1 MGHRA, CDR2 YSYEKL.

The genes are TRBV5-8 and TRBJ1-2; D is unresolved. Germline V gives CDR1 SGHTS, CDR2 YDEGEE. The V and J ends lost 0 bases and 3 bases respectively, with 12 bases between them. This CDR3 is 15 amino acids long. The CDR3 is CASSLEGRMDYGYTF. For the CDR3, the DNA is TGTGCCAGCAGCTTGGAGGGAAGGATGGACTATGGCTACACCTTC. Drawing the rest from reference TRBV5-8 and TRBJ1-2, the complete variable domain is EAGVTQSPTHLIKTRGQQATLRCSPISGHTSVYWYQQALGLGLQFLLWYDEGEERNRGNFPPRFSGRQFPNYSSELNVNALELEDSALYLCASSLEGRMDYGYTFGSGTRLTVV.

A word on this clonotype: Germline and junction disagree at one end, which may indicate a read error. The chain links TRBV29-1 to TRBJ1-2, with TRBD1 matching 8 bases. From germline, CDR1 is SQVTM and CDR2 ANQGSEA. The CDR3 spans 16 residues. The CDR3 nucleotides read TGCAGCGTTGAAGATCGAGGCAGGGGGCCGGGCTATAGCTACACCTTC. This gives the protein CSVEDRGRGPGYSYTF. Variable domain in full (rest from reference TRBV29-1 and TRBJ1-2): SAVISQKPSRDICQRGTSLTIQCQVDSQVTMMFWYRQQPGQSLTLIATANQGSEATYESGFVIDKFPISRPNLTFSTLTVSNMSPEDSSIYLCSVEDRGRGPGYSYTFGSGTRLTVV.

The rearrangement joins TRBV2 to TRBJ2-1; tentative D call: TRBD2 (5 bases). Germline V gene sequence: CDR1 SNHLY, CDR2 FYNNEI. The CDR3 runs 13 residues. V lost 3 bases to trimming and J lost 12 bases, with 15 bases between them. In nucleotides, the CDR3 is TGTGCCAGCAGTGATAACGGCTCCGCGGGGCAGTTCTTC. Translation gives CASSDNGSAGQFF. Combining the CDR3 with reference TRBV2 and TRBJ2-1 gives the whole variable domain EPEVTQTPSHQVTQMGQEVILRCVPISNHLYFYWYRQILGQKVEFLVSFYNNEISEKSEIFDDQFSVERPDGSNFTLKIRSTKLEDSAMYFCASSDNGSAGQFFGPGTRLTVL.

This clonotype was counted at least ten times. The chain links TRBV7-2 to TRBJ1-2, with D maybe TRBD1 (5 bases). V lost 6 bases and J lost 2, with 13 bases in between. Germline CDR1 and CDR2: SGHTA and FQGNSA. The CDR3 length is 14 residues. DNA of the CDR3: TGTGCCAGCAGGACGGCGGGGGGAAACTATGGCTACACCTTC. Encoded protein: CASRTAGGNYGYTF.

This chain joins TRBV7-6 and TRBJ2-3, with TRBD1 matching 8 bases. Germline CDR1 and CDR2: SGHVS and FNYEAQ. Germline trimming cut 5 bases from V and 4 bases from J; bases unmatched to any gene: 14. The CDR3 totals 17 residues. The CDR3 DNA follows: TGTGCCAGCAGCGCCCAATTACAGGGGGAAAGTGCAGATACGCAGTATTTT. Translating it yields CASSAQLQGESADTQYF.

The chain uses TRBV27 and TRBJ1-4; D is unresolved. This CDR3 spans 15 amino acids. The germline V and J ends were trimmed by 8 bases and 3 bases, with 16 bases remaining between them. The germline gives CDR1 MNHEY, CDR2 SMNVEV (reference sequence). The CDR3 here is CASGSKGLPNEKLFF. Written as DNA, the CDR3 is TGTGCCAGCGGATCCAAGGGTCTGCCTAATGAAAAACTGTTTTTT.

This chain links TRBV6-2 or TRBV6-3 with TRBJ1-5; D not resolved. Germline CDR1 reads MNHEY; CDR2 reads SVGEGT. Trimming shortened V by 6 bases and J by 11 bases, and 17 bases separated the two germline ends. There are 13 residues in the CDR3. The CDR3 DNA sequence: TGTGCCAGCAGCACGGGAAGTCCCCCAACCCAGCATTTT. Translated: CASSTGSPPTQHF.

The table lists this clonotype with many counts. In DNA, the CDR3 is TGCAGCGTTGGGACAGCCTTGAACACTGAAGCTTTCTTT. Protein product: CSVGTALNTEAFF. J is TRBJ1-1 and V is TRBV29-1; TRBD1 is a possible D gene (6 bases). V lost 4 bases and J 0 bases, leaving 9 bases between the germline ends. The length of the CDR3 is 13 residues. Germline CDR1 is SQVTM and CDR2 is ANQGSEA.

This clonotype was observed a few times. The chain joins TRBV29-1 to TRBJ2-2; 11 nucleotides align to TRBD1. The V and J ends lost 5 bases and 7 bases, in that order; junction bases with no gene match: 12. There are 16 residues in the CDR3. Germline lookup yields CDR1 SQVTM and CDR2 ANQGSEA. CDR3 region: CSVQGDRGSYGGELFF. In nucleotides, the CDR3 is TGCAGCGTTCAGGGGGACAGGGGGTCTTATGGCGGGGAGCTGTTTTTT.

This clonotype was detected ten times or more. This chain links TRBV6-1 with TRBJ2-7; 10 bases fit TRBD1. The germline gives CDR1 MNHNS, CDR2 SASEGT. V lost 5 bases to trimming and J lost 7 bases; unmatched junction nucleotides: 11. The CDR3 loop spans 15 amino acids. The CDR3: CASSLGGQGSREQYF. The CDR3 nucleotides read TGTGCCAGCAGTCTTGGGGGACAGGGGTCCAGAGAGCAGTACTTC.

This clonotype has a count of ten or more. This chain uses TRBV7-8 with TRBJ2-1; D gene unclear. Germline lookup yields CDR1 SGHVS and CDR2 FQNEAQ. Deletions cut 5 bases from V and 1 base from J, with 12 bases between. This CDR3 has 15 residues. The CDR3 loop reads CASSPHQFSYNEQFF. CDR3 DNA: TGTGCCAGCAGCCCCCACCAGTTTTCCTACAATGAGCAGTTCTTC.

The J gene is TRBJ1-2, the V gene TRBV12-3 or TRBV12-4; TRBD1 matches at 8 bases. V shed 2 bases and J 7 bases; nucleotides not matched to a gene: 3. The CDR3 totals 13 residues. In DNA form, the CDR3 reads TGTGCCAGCAGTTTATTCGGGACAGGTGGCTACACCTTC. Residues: CASSLFGTGGYTF.

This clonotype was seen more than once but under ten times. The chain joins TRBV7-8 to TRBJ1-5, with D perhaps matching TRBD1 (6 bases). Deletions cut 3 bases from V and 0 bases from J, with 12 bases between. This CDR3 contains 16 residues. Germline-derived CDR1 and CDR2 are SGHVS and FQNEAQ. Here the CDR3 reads CASSLEGVNSNQPQHF. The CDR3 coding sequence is TGTGCCAGCAGCTTGGAGGGGGTCAATAGCAATCAGCCCCAGCATTTT.

The CDR3 DNA sequence: TGTGCCAGCAGTGGAGATTCTAAGGTTGCAGATACGCAGTATTTT. It yields the protein CASSGDSKVADTQYF. The rearrangement joins TRBV6-1 to TRBJ2-3; no firm D call. Germline-derived CDR1 and CDR2 are MNHNS and SASEGT. This CDR3 is built from 15 residues. V lost 4 bases to trimming and J lost 4 bases, with 15 bases between them.

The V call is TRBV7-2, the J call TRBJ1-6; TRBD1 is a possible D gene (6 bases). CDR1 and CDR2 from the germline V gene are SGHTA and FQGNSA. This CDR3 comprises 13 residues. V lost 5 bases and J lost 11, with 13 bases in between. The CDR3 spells CASSEQGFPPLHF. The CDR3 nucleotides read TGTGCCAGCAGCGAACAGGGTTTTCCACCCCTCCACTTT. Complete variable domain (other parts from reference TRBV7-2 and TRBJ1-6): GAGVSQSPSNKVTEKGKDVELRCDPISGHTALYWYRQSLGQGLEFLIYFQGNSAPDKSGLPSDRFSAERTGGSVSTLTIQRTQQEDSAVYLCASSEQGFPPLHFGNGTRLTVT.

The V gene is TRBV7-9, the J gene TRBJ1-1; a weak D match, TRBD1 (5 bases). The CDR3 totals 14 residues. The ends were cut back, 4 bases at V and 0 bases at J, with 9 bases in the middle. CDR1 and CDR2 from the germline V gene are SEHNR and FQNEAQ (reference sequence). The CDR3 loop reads CASSWGIMNTEAFF. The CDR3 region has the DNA TGTGCCAGCAGCTGGGGGATCATGAACACTGAAGCTTTCTTT.

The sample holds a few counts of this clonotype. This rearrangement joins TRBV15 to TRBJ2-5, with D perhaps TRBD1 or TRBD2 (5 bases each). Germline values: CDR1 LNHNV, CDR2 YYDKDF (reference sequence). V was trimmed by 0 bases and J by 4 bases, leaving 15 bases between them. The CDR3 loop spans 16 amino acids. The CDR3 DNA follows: TGTGCCACCAGCAGAGATGGGACGGCCCGGGGAGAGACCCAGTACTTC. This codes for CATSRDGTARGETQYF.

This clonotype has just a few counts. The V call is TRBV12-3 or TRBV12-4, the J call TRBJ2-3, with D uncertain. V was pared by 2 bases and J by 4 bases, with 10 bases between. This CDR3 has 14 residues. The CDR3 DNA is TGTGCCAGCAGTTTAATTCAGGTATCAGATACGCAGTATTTT. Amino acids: CASSLIQVSDTQYF.

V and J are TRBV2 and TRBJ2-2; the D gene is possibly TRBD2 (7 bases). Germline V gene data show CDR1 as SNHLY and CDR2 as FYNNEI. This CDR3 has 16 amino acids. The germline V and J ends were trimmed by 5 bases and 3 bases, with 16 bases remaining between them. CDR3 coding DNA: TGTGCCAGCAGTTTCACAGGGAGGGATGACACCGGGGAGCTGTTTTTT. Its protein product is CASSFTGRDDTGELFF.